A selection of T cell receptor beta chains follows, all from one sample in a study of identical twins. TCRdb analysed the 5' RACE reads with MiXCR anew, one entry per CDR3 protein. This sample has over 500,000 distinct CDR3 sequences, with approximately 22% found just once. These data are also associated with another study on T cells expressing NK-cell markers.

The sample taken for sequencing was CD4+ T cells sorted from blood. These receptors were taken from a woman younger than 35 in good health. The CDR3 runs from the conserved cysteine through the conserved F or W. The order of the fields is V gene, D gene, clone size, J gene, CDR3 protein, CDR3 DNA. D genes are given only for firm matches. The size field is filled for only some rows; it gives once, few, many or a size class.

>TRBV12-5|TRBD1|few|TRBJ2-7
CASGFDRGYEQYF
TGTGCTAGTGGTTTCGACAGGGGATACGAGCAGTACTTC
>TRBV20-1|.|few|TRBJ2-7
CSARETSYEQYF
TGCAGTGCTAGAGAGACTAGCTACGAGCAGTACTTC
>TRBV20-1|.|few|TRBJ2-7
CSASGSGGGHEQYF
TGCAGTGCTAGCGGGAGTGGAGGAGGGCACGAGCAGTACTTC
>TRBV19|TRBD1|.|TRBJ1-4
CASSPLQGRGDEKLFF
TGTGCCAGTAGTCCTTTACAGGGGAGAGGCGATGAAAAACTGTTTTTT
>TRBV6-5|.|many|TRBJ2-7
CASSYPPYYEQYF
TGTGCCAGCAGTTATCCCCCTTACTACGAGCAGTACTTC
>TRBV29-1|.|many|TRBJ2-3
CSVESYTDTQYF
TGCAGCGTTGAGAGCTACACAGATACGCAGTATTTT
>TRBV20-1|.|.|TRBJ2-1
CSARDPLGGGPGNEQFF
TGCAGTGCTAGAGATCCCTTAGGGGGAGGGCCAGGGAATGAGCAGTTCTTC
>TRBV11-2|.|few|TRBJ2-2
CASSPQGATGELFF
TGTGCCAGCAGCCCCCAGGGAGCCACCGGGGAGCTGTTTTTT
>TRBV20-1|.|.|TRBJ1-4
CSARGQGGEKLFF
TGCAGTGCTAGAGGGCAGGGTGGAGAAAAACTGTTTTTT
>TRBV11-3|.|.|TRBJ1-1
CASSLDGGQNTEAFF
TGTGCCAGCAGCTTAGATGGGGGCCAAAACACTGAAGCTTTCTTT
>TRBV5-5|.|.|TRBJ2-1
CASSLVAGRNEQFF
TGTGCCAGCAGCTTGGTGGCGGGGCGGAATGAGCAGTTCTTC
>TRBV20-1|TRBD2|few|TRBJ2-3
CSANGGTDTQYF
TGCAGTGCTAACGGGGGGACAGATACGCAGTATTTT
>TRBV20-1|TRBD2|.|TRBJ2-1
CSASGREKREQFF
TGCAGTGCTAGCGGGAGGGAGAAACGGGAGCAGTTCTTC
>TRBV20-1|.|.|TRBJ2-7
CSAHGGVAYEQYF
TGCAGTGCTCATGGTGGGGTCGCCTACGAGCAGTACTTC